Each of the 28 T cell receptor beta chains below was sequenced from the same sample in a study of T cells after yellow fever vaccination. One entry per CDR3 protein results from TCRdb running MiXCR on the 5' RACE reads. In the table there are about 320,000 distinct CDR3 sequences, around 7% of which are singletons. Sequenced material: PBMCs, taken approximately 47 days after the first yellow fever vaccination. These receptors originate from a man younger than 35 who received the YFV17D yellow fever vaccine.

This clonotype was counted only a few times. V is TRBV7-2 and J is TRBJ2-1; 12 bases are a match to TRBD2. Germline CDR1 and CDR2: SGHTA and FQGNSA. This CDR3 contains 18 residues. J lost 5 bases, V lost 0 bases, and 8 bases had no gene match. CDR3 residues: CASSLALIRTSGNNEQFF. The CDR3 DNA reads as TGTGCCAGCAGCTTAGCGCTAATCCGGACTAGCGGGAACAATGAGCAGTTCTTC.

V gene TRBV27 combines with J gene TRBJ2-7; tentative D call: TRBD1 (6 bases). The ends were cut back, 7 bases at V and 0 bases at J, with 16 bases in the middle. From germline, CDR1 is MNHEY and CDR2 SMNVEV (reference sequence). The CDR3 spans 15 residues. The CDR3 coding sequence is TGTGCCAGCAATTATCAGGGGCCCAACTCCTACGAGCAGTACTTC. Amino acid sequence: CASNYQGPNSYEQYF.

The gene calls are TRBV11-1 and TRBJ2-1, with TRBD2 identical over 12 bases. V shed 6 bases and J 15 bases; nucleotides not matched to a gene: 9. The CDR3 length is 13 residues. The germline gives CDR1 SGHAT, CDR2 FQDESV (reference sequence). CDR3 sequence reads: CASSSRLAGERFF. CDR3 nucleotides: TGTGCCAGCAGTTCCCGACTAGCGGGGGAACGGTTCTTC.

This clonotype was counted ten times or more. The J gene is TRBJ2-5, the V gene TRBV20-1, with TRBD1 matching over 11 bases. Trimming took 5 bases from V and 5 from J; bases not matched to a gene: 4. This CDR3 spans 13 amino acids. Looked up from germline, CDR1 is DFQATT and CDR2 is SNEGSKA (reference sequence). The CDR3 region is CSAGQGARETQYF. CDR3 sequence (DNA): TGCAGTGCTGGACAGGGGGCTAGGGAGACCCAGTACTTC.

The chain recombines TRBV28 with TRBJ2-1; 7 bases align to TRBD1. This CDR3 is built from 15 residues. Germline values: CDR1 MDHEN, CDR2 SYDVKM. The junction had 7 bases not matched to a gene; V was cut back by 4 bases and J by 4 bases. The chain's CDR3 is CASSWTGDMYNEQFF. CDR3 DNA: TGTGCCAGCAGTTGGACAGGTGATATGTACAATGAGCAGTTCTTC.

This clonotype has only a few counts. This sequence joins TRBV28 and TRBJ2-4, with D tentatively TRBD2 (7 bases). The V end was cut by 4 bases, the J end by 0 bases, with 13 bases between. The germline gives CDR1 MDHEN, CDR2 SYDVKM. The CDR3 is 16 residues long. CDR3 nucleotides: TGTGCCAGCAGTTCGGGGGGACATCCAGCCAAAAACATTCAGTACTTC. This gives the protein CASSSGGHPAKNIQYF.

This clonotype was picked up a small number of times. Here the CDR3 reads CASSLAWGPGSYEQYF. DNA of the CDR3: TGTGCCAGCAGCTTAGCGTGGGGCCCCGGTTCCTACGAGCAGTACTTC. The V gene is TRBV7-2, the J gene TRBJ2-7; weak D call: TRBD1 (5 bases). The CDR3 extends over 16 amino acids. Germline assignment: CDR1 SGHTA and CDR2 FQGNSA. V was pared by 0 bases and J by 1 base, with 13 bases between.

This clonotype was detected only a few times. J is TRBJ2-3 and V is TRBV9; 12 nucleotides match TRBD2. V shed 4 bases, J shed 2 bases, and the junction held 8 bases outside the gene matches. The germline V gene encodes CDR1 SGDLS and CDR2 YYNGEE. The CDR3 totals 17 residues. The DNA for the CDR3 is TGTGCCAGCAGCAGGAGACTAGCGGGGGTCTACACAGATACGCAGTATTTT. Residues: CASSRRLAGVYTDTQYF.

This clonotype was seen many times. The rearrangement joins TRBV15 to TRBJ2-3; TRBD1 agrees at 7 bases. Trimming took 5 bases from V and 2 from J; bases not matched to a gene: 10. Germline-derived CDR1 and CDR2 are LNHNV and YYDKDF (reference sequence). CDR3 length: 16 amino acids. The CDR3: CATSGWGTENTDTQYF. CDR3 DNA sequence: TGTGCCACCAGCGGGTGGGGGACAGAGAACACAGATACGCAGTATTTT.

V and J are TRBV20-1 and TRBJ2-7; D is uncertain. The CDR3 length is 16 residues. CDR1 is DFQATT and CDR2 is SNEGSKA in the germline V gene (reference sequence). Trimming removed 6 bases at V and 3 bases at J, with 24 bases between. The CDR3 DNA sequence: TGCAGTGCCGGCCGACCGCGGTCGGAGTCTTACTACGAGCAGTACTTC. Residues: CSAGRPRSESYYEQYF.

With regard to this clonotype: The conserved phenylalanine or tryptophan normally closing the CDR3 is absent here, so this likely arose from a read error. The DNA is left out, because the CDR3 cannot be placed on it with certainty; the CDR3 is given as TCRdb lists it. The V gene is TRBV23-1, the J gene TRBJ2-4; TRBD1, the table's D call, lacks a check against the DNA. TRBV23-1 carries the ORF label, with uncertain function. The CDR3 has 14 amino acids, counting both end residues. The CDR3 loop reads CASSLKHPGPWGFV.

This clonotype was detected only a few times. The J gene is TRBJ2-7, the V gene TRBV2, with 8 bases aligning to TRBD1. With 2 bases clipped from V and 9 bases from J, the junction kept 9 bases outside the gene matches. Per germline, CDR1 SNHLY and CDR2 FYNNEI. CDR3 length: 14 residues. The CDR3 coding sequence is TGTGCCAGCAGTGAAAGTTGGACAGGGACTCTGCAGTACGTC. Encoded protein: CASSESWTGTLQYV.

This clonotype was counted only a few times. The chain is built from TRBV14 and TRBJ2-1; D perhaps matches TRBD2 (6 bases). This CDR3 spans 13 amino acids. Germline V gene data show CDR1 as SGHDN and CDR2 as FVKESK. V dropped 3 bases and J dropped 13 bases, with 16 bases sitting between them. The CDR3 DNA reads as TGTGCCAGCAGCCAGGGGGGAGGCCGTGCTCAGTTCTTC. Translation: CASSQGGGRAQFF.

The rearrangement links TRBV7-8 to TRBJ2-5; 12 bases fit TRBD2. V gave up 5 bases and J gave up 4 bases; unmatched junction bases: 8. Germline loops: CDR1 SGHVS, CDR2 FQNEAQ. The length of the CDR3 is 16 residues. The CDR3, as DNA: TGTGCCAGCAGCCCTCTAGCGGGGGGGCCCGGAGAGACCCAGTACTTC. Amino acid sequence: CASSPLAGGPGETQYF.

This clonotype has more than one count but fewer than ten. The CDR3 region has the DNA TGTGCCAGCAGCTCCCGGTGGCAGGGGCCCGACTATGGCTACACCTTC. Its translation is CASSSRWQGPDYGYTF. This chain joins TRBV3-1 and TRBJ1-2; a possible D gene is TRBD1 (6 bases). Per the germline V gene, CDR1 is LGHDT and CDR2 is YNNKEL (reference sequence). V was pared by 5 bases and J by 3 bases, with 19 bases between. The CDR3 runs to 16 residues.

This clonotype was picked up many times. CDR3 in amino acids: CASSWGAGTGLAEQYF. CDR3 sequence (DNA): TGTGCCAGCAGCTGGGGGGCCGGGACAGGTCTGGCCGAGCAGTACTTC. V gene TRBV5-8 combines with J gene TRBJ2-7; 8 positions match TRBD1. Germline V CDR1 and CDR2: SGHTS, YDEGEE. V lost 3 bases, J lost 6 bases, and 14 bases stayed unmatched. The CDR3 has 16 residues. Supplemented by reference TRBV5-8 and TRBJ2-7, the full variable domain reads EAGVTQSPTHLIKTRGQQATLRCSPISGHTSVYWYQQALGLGLQFLLWYDEGEERNRGNFPPRFSGRQFPNYSSELNVNALELEDSALYLCASSWGAGTGLAEQYFGPGTRLTVT.

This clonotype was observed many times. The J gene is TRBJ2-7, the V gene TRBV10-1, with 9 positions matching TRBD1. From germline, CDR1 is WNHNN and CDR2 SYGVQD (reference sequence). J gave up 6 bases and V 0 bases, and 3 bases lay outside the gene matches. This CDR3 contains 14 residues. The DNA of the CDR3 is TGCGCCAGCAGTGAGTCGGGACAGGGAGGCGAGCAGTACTTC. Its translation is CASSESGQGGEQYF.

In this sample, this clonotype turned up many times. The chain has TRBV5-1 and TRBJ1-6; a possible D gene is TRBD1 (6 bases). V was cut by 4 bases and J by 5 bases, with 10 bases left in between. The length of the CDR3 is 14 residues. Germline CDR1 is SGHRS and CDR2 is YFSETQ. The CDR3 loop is CASSQQGDNSPLHF. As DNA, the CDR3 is TGCGCCAGCAGCCAACAGGGTGATAATTCACCCCTCCACTTT.

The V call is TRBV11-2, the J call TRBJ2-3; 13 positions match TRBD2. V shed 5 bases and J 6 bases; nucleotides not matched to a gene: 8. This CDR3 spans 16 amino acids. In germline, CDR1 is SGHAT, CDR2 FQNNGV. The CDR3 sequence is CASSARLAGGGDTQYF. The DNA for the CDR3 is TGTGCCAGCAGCGCGAGACTAGCGGGGGGCGGGGATACGCAGTATTTT.

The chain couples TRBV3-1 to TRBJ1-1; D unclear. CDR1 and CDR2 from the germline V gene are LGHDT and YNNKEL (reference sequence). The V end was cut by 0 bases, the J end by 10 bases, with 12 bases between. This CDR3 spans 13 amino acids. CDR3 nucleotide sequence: TGTGCCAGCAGCCAAGATTCATCAAGTTCAGCTTTCTTT. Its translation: CASSQDSSSSAFF. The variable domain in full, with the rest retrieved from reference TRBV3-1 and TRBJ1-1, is DTAVSQTPKYLVTQMGNDKSIKCEQNLGHDTMYWYKQDSKKFLKIMFSYNNKELIINETVPNRFSPKSPDKAHLNLHINSLELGDSAVYFCASSQDSSSSAFFGQGTRLTVV.

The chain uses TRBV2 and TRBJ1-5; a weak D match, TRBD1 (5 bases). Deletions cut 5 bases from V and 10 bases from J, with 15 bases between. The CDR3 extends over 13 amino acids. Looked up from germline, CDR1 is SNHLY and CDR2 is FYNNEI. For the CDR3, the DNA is TGTGCCAGCAGTTGGAGGGGAAGGGGTCCCCAGCATTTT. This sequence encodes CASSWRGRGPQHF.

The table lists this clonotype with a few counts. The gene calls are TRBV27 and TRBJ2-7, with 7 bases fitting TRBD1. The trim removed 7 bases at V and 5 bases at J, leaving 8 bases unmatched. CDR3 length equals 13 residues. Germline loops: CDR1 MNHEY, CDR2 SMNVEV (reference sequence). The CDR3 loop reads CASTPQGRNEQYF. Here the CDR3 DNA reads TGTGCCAGCACCCCACAGGGGCGAAACGAGCAGTACTTC.

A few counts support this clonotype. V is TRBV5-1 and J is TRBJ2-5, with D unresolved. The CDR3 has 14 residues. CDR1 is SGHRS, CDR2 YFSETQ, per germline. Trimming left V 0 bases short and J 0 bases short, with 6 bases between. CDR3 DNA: TGCGCCAGCAGCTTGGCAGCGTACCAAGAGACCCAGTACTTC. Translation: CASSLAAYQETQYF.

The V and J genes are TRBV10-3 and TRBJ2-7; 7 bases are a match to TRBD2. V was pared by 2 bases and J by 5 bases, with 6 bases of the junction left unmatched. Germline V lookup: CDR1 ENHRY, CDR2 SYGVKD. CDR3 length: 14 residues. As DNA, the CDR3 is TGTGCCATCAGTGAGGGGGGGGGATTAGACGAGCAGTACGTC. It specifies CAISEGGGLDEQYV.

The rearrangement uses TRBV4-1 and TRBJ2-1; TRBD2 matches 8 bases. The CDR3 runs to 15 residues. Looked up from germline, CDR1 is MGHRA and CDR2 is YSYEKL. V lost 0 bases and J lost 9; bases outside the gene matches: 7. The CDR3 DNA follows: TGCGCCAGCAGCCAAGAAGGGGCGGGGGGAGGTGAGCAGTTCTTC. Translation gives CASSQEGAGGGEQFF.

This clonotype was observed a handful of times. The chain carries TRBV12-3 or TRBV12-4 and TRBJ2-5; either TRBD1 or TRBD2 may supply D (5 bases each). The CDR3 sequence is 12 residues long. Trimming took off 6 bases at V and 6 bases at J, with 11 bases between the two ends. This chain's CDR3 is CASSGDGQTQYF. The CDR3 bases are TGTGCCAGCAGCGGGGACGGGCAGACCCAGTACTTC.

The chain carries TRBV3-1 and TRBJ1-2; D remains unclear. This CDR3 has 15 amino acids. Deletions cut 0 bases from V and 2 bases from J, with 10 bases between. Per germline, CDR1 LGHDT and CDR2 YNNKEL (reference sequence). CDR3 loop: CASSQDINRNYGYTF. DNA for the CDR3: TGTGCCAGCAGCCAAGATATAAACAGAAACTATGGCTACACCTTC.

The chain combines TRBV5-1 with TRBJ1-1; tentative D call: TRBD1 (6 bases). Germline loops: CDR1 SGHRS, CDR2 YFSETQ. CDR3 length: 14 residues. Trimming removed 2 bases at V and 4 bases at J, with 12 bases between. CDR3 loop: CASSFIQGSTEAFF. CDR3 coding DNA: TGCGCCAGCAGCTTCATACAGGGTAGCACTGAAGCTTTCTTT.